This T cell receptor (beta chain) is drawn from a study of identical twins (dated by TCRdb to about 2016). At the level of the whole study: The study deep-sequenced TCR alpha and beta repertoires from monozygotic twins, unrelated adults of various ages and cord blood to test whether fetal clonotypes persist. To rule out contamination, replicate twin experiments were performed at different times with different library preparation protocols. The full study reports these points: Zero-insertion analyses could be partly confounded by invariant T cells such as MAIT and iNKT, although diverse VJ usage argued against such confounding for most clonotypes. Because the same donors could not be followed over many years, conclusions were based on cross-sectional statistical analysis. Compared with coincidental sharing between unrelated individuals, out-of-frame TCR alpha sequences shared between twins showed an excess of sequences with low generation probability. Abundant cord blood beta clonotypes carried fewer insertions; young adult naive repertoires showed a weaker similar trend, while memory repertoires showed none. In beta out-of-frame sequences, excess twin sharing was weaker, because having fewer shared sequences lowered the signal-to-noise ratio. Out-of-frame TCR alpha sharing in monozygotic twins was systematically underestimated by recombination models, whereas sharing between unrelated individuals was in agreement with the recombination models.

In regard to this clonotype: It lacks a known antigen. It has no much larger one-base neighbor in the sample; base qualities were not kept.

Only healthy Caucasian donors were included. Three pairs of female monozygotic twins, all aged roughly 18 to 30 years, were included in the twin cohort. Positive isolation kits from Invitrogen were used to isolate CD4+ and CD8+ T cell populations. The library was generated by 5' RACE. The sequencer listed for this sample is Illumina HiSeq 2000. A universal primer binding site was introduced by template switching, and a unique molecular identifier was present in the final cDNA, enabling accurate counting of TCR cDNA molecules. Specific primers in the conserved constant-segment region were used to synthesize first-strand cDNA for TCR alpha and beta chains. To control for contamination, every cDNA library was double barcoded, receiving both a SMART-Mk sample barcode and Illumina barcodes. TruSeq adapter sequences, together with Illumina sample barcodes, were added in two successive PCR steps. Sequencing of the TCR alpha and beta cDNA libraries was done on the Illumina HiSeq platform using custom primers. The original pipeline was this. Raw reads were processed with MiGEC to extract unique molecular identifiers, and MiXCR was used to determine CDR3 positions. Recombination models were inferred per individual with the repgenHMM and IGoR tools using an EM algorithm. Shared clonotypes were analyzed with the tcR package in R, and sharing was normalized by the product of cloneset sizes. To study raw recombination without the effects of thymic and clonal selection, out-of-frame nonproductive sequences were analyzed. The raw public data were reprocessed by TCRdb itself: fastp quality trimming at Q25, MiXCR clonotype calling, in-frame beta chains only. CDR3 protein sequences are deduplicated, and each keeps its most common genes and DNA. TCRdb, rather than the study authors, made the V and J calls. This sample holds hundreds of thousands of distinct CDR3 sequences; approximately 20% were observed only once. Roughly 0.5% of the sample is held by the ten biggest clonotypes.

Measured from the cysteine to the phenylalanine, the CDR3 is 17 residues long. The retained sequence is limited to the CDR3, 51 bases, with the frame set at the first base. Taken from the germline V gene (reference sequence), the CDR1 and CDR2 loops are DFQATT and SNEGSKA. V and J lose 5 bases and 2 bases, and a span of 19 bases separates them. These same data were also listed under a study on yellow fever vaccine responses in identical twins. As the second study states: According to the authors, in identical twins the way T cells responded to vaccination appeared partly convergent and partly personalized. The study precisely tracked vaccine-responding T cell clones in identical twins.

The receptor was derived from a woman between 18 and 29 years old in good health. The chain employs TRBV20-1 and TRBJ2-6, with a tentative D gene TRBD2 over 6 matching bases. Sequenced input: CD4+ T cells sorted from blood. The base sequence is TGCAGTGCTCCTAAATTAACCCGCGGGGCTGGGGCCAACGTCCTGACTTTC. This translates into CSAPKLTRGAGANVLTF.